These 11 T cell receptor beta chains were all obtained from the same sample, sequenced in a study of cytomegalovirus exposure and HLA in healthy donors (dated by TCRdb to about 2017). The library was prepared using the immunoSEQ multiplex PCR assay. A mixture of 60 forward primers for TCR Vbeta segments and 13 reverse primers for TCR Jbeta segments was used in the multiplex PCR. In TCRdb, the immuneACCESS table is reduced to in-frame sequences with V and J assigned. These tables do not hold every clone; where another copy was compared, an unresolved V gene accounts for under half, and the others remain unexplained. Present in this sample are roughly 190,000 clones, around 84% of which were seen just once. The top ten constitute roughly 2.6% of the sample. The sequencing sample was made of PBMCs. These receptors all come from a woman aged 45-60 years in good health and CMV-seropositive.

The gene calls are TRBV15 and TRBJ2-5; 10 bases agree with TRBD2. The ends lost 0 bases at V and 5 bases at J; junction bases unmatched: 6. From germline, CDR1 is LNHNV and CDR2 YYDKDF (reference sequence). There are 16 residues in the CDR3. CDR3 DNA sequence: TGTGCCACCAGCAGAGATAGCGGGGGGAGGCGGGAGACCCAGTACTTC. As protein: CATSRDSGGRRETQYF. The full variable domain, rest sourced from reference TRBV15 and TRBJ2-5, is DAMVIQNPRYQVTQFGKPVTLSCSQTLNHNVMYWYQQKSSQAPKLLFHYYDKDFNNEADTPDNFQSRRPNTSFCFLDIRSPGLGDTAMYLCATSRDSGGRRETQYFGPGTRLLVL.

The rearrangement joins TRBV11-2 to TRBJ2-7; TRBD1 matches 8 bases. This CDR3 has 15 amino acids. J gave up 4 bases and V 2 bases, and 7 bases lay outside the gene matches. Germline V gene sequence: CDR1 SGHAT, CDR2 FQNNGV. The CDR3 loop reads CASSLMYYRGYEQYF. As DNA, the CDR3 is TGTGCCAGCAGCTTAATGTATTACAGGGGGTACGAGCAGTACTTC.

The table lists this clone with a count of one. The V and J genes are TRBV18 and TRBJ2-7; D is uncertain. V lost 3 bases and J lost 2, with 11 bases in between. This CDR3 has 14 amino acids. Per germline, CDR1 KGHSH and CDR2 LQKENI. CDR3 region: CASSPGRLTYEQYF. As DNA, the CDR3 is TGTGCCAGCTCACCGGGCAGGTTGACCTACGAGCAGTACTTC.

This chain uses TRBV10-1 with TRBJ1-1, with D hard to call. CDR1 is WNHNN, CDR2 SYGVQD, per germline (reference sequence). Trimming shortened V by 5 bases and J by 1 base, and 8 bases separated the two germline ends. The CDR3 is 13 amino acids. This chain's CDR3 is CASSLAWNTEAFF. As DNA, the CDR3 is TGCGCCAGCAGTCTAGCTTGGAACACTGAAGCTTTCTTT.

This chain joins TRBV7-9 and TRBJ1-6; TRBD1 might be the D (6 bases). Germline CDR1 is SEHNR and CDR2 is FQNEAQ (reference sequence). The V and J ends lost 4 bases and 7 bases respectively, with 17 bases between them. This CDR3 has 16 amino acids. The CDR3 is CASSSHYGQPNSPLHF. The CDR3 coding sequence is TGTGCCAGCAGCTCCCACTACGGACAGCCCAATTCACCCCTCCACTTT.

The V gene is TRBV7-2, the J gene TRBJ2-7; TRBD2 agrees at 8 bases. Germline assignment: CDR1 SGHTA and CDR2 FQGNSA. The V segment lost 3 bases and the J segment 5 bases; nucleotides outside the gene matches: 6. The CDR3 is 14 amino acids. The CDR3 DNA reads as TGTACCAGCAGCTTCCGCGGGGGGATCGACGAGCAGTACTTC. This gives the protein CTSSFRGGIDEQYF.

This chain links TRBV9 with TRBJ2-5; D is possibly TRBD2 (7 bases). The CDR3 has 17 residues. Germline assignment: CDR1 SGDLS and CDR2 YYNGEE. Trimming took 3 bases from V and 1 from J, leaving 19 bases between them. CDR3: CASSAAGGGGPQETQYF. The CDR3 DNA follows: TGTGCCAGCAGCGCAGCCGGAGGGGGGGGTCCCCAAGAGACCCAGTACTTC.

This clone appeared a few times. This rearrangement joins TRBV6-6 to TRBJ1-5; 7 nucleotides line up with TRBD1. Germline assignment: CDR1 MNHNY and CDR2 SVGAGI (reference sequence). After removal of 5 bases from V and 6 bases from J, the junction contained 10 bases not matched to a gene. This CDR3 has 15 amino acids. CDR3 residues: CASSDPDRVAQPQHF. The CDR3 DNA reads TGTGCCAGCAGTGACCCAGACAGGGTCGCTCAGCCCCAGCATTTT.

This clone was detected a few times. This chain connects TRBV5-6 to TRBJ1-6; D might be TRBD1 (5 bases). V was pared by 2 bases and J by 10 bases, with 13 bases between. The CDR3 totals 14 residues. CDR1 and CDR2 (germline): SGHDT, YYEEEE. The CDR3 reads CASSFLDSASPLHF. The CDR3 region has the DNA TGTGCCAGCAGCTTTCTTGACAGTGCGTCACCCCTCCACTTT.

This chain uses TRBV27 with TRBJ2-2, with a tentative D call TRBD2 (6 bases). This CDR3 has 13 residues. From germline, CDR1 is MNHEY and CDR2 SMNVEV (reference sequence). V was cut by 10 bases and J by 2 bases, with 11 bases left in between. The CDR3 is CATWGVNTGELFF. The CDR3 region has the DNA TGTGCCACCTGGGGGGTAAACACCGGGGAGCTGTTTTTT.

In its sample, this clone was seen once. This CDR3 reads CASSPLAGGLHYEQYF. The CDR3 DNA reads as TGTGCCAGTAGTCCTCTAGCGGGGGGGCTTCACTACGAGCAGTACTTC. The J gene is TRBJ2-7, the V gene TRBV19, with TRBD2 identical over 12 bases. The ends lost 5 bases at V and 3 bases at J; junction bases unmatched: 8. CDR1 LNHDA and CDR2 SQIVND come from the germline V gene (reference sequence). The CDR3 has 16 amino acids.